This TCR beta chain was sequenced during a study of identical twins. This CDR3 has 14 residues. CDR1 MNHNS and CDR2 SASEGT come from the germline V gene. The germline V and J ends were trimmed by 3 bases and 5 bases, with 12 bases remaining between them. A single record per CDR3 protein comes from TCRdb applying MiXCR to the 5' RACE reads. The sample records approximately 1.8 million distinct CDR3 sequences, about 32% being singletons. This clonotype was sampled from a newborn girl in good health. The sequencing sample was made of cord blood. The chain joins TRBV6-1 to TRBJ2-3, with D tentatively TRBD1 or TRBD2 (5 bases each). CDR3 sequence: CASSDPGPLDTQYF. The CDR3 DNA reads as TGTGCCAGCAGTGACCCGGGACCCCTAGATACGCAGTATTTT.